These T cell receptor beta chains were read from a single sample in a study of graft-versus-host responses after intestinal transplantation. Their target antigens are unknown. Clones were read by immunoSEQ multiplex PCR, and TCRdb kept only the in-frame ones, dropping some. The sample has about 84,000 clones; 85% to 95% are singletons. The sample was unstimulated CD4+ T cells sorted from spleen or lymph node cells, taken before transplant. The source is a human donor who was the organ donor for an intestinal transplant. Both conserved end residues are part of each CDR3. Where a row states a size, it is once, few, many or the class of an expanded clone; other rows omit it.

NA | TRBJ2-3 | 14 | TRBV7-2 | CASSYSPSTDTQYF
NA | TRBJ2-1 | 14 | TRBV10-3 | CAISESELHNEQFF
NA | TRBJ2-1 | 17 | TRBV28 | CASSPRSFGGLYNEQFF
NA | TRBJ2-7 | 14 | TRBV28 | CASSLGGAPYEQYF
NA | TRBJ2-5 | 11 | TRBV14 | CASSQGGTQYF
NA | TRBJ2-5 | 13 | TRBV6-1 | CASSVRLAETQYF
few | TRBJ2-2 | 15 | TRBV5-1 | CASSFSGAITGELFF
NA | TRBJ2-5 | 11 | TRBV5-1 | CATGNAETQYF
NA | TRBJ2-2 | 15 | TRBV23-1 | CASSQVGRYTGELFF
NA | TRBJ2-4 | 17 | TRBV12-1 | CASSPRQGGNTKNIQYF
once | TRBJ2-1 | 11 | TRBV2 | CARTVYNEQFF
NA | TRBJ2-7 | 14 | TRBV11-3 | CASSLDGETYEQYF
NA | TRBJ2-5 | 13 | TRBV2 | CASSRDLQETQYF
NA | TRBJ2-1 | 17 | TRBV14 | CASSQRNIGTGFGEQFF
NA | TRBJ1-2 | 13 | TRBV27 | CASSLGTGYGYTF
NA | TRBJ1-1 | 15 | TRBV7-3 | CASSLAGVMNTEAFF
NA | TRBJ2-1 | 16 | TRBV18 | CASSRGPSGGTSEQFF
NA | TRBJ1-2 | 15 | TRBV18 | CASSFGTGGSSGYTF
NA | TRBJ1-6 | 12 | TRBV30 | CAWRQGGSPLHF
few | TRBJ1-1 | 13 | TRBV6-6 | CASSRGQNTEAFF
NA | TRBJ2-6 | 18 | TRBV5-1 | CASSTFGRGASGANVLTF
NA | TRBJ2-3 | 16 | TRBV10-3 | CAIRSLAGGLPDTQYF
NA | TRBJ2-7 | 16 | TRBV4-2 | CASSQPSGGNSYEQYF
once | TRBJ1-1 | 14 | TRBV18 | CASSYYSVNTEAFF
NA | TRBJ1-2 | 14 | TRBV6-6 | CASSKGQNSYGYTF
NA | TRBJ2-7 | 12 | TRBV13 | CASRGREDTRYF
once | NA | 17 | TRBV11-2 | CASSLARMGHNSYEQYF
NA | TRBJ2-3 | 15 | TRBV11-3 | CASSSRQPSTDTQYF
NA | TRBJ2-5 | 20 | TRBV6-1 | CASSEWPRVTGRVPQETQYF
NA | TRBJ2-5 | 11 | TRBV20-1 | CSATSQETQYF
NA | TRBJ1-5 | 14 | TRBV15 | CATSSDGVYQPQHF
NA | TRBJ1-4 | 15 | TRBV28 | CASSLWSGLNEKLFF
NA | TRBJ1-2 | 13 | TRBV6-5 | CASRNRGSYGYTF
NA | TRBJ2-7 | 13 | TRBV29-1 | CSVPGTGSYEQYF
NA | TRBJ1-6 | 17 | TRBV5-1 | CASSLVGGGSYNSPLHF
NA | TRBJ1-4 | 15 | TRBV5-1 | CASSLAEDWNEKLFF
NA | NA | 14 | TRBV11-1 | CASSQQGAGDEQYF
NA | TRBJ2-5 | 15 | TRBV30 | CAWRLGTAYQETQYF
NA | TRBJ2-3 | 18 | TRBV4-2 | CASSQDTVGGGATDTQYF
NA | TRBJ1-1 | 15 | TRBV14 | CASSLLTTGAFGAFF
few | TRBJ2-6 | 14 | TRBV25-1 | CASSESGGANVLTF
NA | TRBJ2-4 | 14 | TRBV12-5 | CASGSSGTKGIQYF
NA | TRBJ1-1 | 12 | TRBV29-1 | CSVLLRNTEAFF
NA | TRBJ2-3 | 15 | TRBV27 | CASSLSGRNPDTQYF
NA | TRBJ2-7 | 13 | TRBV25-1 | CASSETGHGEQYF
NA | TRBJ2-5 | 15 | TRBV19 | CASTGLGVGQETQYF
NA | TRBJ1-5 | 14 | TRBV18 | CASSPDTGNQPQHF
NA | TRBJ2-4 | 11 | TRBV2 | CASSGGLPHHF
NA | TRBJ2-5 | 11 | TRBV20-1 | CSARQEETQYF
NA | TRBJ2-7 | 18 | TRBV28 | CASSSGTSGMPFGHEQYF
NA | TRBJ1-2 | 15 | TRBV6-5 | CASSYYWGQGLGYTF